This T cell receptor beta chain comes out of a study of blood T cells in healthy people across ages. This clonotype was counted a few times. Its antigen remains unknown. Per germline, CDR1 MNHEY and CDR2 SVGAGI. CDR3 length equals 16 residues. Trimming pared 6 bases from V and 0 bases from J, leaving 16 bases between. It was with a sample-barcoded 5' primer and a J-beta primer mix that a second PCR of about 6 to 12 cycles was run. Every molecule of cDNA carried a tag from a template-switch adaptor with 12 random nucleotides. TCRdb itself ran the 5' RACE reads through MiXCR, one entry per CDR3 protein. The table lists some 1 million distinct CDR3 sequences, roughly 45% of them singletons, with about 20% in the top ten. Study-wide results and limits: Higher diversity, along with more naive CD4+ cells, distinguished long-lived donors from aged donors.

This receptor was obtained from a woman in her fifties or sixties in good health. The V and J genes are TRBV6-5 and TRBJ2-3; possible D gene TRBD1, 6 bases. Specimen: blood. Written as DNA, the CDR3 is TGTGCCAGCAGCTTGGTAGGGGGAACTAGCACAGATACGCAGTATTTT. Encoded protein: CASSLVGGTSTDTQYF.